These 27 T cell receptor beta chains were sequenced from one sample in a study of tumor-infiltrating lymphocytes in localized non-small cell lung cancer. Assay: immunoSEQ multiplex PCR; the TCRdb copy retains only in-frame clones and omits some. This repertoire shows over 8,000 clones, roughly 75% found once; its top ten account for 5.7%. The specimen sequenced was uninvolved lung tissue not adjacent to the tumor. These receptors all come from a human donor with non-small cell lung cancer.

The gene calls are TRBV30 and TRBJ2-7; 8 nucleotides match TRBD2. V trimming: 2 bases; J trimming: 3 bases; junction bases outside the gene matches: 0. Germline loops: CDR1 GTSNPN, CDR2 SVGIG (reference sequence). The CDR3 length is 12 residues. This CDR3 reads CAWSRGGYEQYF. In DNA, the CDR3 is TGTGCCTGGAGTCGGGGGGGCTACGAGCAGTACTTC. Looking up the rest from reference TRBV30 and TRBJ2-7 gives the full variable domain: SQTIHQWPATLVQPVGSPLSLECTVEGTSNPNLYWYRQAAGRGLQLLFYSVGIGQISSEVPQNLSASRPQDRQFILSSKKLLLSDSGFYLCAWSRGGYEQYFGPGTRLTVT.

This rearrangement joins TRBV5-4 to TRBJ2-5; perhaps D is TRBD1 or TRBD2 (5 bases each). The CDR3 covers 14 residues. Germline V gene data show CDR1 as SGHNT and CDR2 as YYREEE (reference sequence). Trimming removed 1 base from V and 2 bases from J, with 9 bases in between. As DNA, the CDR3 is TGTGCCAGCAGCTTGCAGGGAGCACAAGAGACCCAGTACTTC. It is translated as CASSLQGAQETQYF.

The chain has TRBV10-1 and TRBJ2-2; possible D gene TRBD2, 6 bases. Trimming took off 6 bases at V and 1 base at J, with 9 bases between the two ends. The CDR3 length is 14 residues. CDR1 WNHNN and CDR2 SYGVQD come from the germline V gene (reference sequence). CDR3 in DNA: TGCGCCAGCAGGGGGGGACTGAACACCGGGGAGCTGTTTTTT. Its protein product is CASRGGLNTGELFF.

The J gene is TRBJ2-7, the V gene TRBV5-4; 10 bases map to TRBD2. Looked up from germline, CDR1 is SGHNT and CDR2 is YYREEE (reference sequence). V lost 4 bases, J lost 0 bases, and 4 bases stayed unmatched. The CDR3 runs 15 residues. The CDR3 DNA reads TGTGCCAGCAGCCATTCTAGCGGGAGCTCCTACGAGCAGTACTTC. This gives the protein CASSHSSGSSYEQYF. Full variable domain (remainder filled in from reference TRBV5-4 and TRBJ2-7): ETGVTQSPTHLIKTRGQQVTLRCSSQSGHNTVSWYQQALGQGPQFIFQYYREEENGRGNFPPRFSGLQFPNYSSELNVNALELDDSALYLCASSHSSGSSYEQYFGPGTRLTVT.

This clone was seen only once. The rearrangement links TRBV11-2 to TRBJ2-2; the match to TRBD2 covers 13 bases. This CDR3 comprises 16 residues. V lost 5 bases to trimming and J lost 8 bases; unmatched junction nucleotides: 8. Germline V CDR1 and CDR2: SGHAT, FQNNGV. This CDR3 is CASSLRGTSGIGELFF. The CDR3 DNA reads as TGTGCCAGCAGCCTGAGGGGGACTAGCGGGATAGGGGAGCTGTTTTTT.

The chain couples TRBV6-5 to TRBJ2-3; either TRBD1 or TRBD2 may supply D (6 bases each). The CDR3 covers 15 residues. V lost 5 bases to trimming and J lost 6 bases, with 18 bases between them. Germline V gives CDR1 MNHEY, CDR2 SVGAGI. The CDR3 DNA reads TGTGCCAGCAGTCAGCACACAGGGACTTTCGATACGCAGTATTTT. Translation gives CASSQHTGTFDTQYF.

This clone was seen a single time. The chain joins TRBV27 to TRBJ2-2; D may be TRBD1 (5 bases). The germline gives CDR1 MNHEY, CDR2 SMNVEV (reference sequence). The CDR3 is 15 residues long. V lost 2 bases and J 1 base, leaving 8 bases between the germline ends. The CDR3 DNA sequence: TGTGCCAGCAGTTTAACAGGTTTGAACACCGGGGAGCTGTTTTTT. Translation: CASSLTGLNTGELFF.

The rearrangement joins TRBV11-3 to TRBJ2-2; unclear D gene. V was pared by 3 bases and J by 7 bases, with 3 bases between. The CDR3 length is 11 residues. Per the germline V gene, CDR1 is SGHNT and CDR2 is YENEEA. The CDR3 nucleotides are TGTGCCAGCAGCTTTGGCGGGGAGCTGTTTTTT. This codes for CASSFGGELFF. The full variable domain, with the rest looked up from reference TRBV11-3 and TRBJ2-2, is EAGVVQSPRYKIIEKKQPVAFWCNPISGHNTLYWYLQNLGQGPELLIRYENEEAVDDSQLPKDRFSAERLKGVDSTLKIQPAELGDSAVYLCASSFGGELFFGEGSRLTVL.

The gene calls are TRBV4-1 and TRBJ2-3, with 16 positions matching TRBD2. Germline CDR1 is MGHRA and CDR2 is YSYEKL. V gave up 3 bases and J gave up 4 bases; unmatched junction bases: 10. This CDR3 contains 19 residues. The CDR3 region is CASSHPGLAGGPDADTQYF. CDR3 sequence (DNA): TGCGCCAGCAGCCACCCGGGACTAGCGGGAGGGCCGGACGCAGATACGCAGTATTTT.

The rearrangement links TRBV6-1 to TRBJ2-7; TRBD2 aligns across 10 bases. Germline V CDR1 and CDR2: MNHNS, SASEGT. V shed 1 base, J shed 0 bases, and the junction held 0 bases outside the gene matches. The length of the CDR3 is 15 residues. CDR3 nucleotide sequence: TGTGCCAGCAGTGAAGGGACTAGCGGCTCCTACGAGCAGTACTTC. This gives the protein CASSEGTSGSYEQYF.

The chain has TRBV4-3 and TRBJ2-7; 11 nucleotides align to TRBD2. The CDR3 consists of 15 residues. J gave up 0 bases and V 3 bases, and 1 base lay outside the gene matches. Per the germline V gene, CDR1 is LGHNA and CDR2 is YSLEER. CDR3 amino acids: CASSQGLAASYEQYF. In nucleotides, the CDR3 is TGCGCCAGCAGCCAGGGACTAGCGGCCTCCTACGAGCAGTACTTC.

This clone was observed a few times. The chain combines TRBV28 with TRBJ2-1; 10 nucleotides agree with TRBD1. V lost 2 bases to trimming and J lost 7 bases; unmatched junction nucleotides: 5. Germline CDR1 and CDR2: MDHEN and SYDVKM. The CDR3 totals 15 residues. The CDR3 DNA reads TGTGCCAGCAGTTTACAGACAGGGGGCTCAAATGAGCAGTTCTTC. This gives the protein CASSLQTGGSNEQFF.

The chain carries TRBV6-5 and TRBJ1-1; no clear D. The CDR3 consists of 13 residues. Trimming shortened V by 6 bases and J by 0 bases, and 8 bases separated the two germline ends. Germline V gives CDR1 MNHEY, CDR2 SVGAGI. The CDR3: CASRPELNTEAFF. CDR3 nucleotide sequence: TGTGCCAGCAGGCCCGAGTTGAACACTGAAGCTTTCTTT.

The chain couples TRBV5-1 to TRBJ1-2; 12 bases map to TRBD1. CDR1 and CDR2 from the germline V gene are SGHRS and YFSETQ. After removal of 5 bases from V and 4 bases from J, the junction contained 6 bases not matched to a gene. The CDR3 spans 15 residues. The CDR3 bases are TGCGCCAGCAGTACGGGGACAGGGGGCGGCTATGGCTACACCTTC. Amino acids: CASSTGTGGGYGYTF.

The CDR3 sequence: CASSQRTGLGSYNEQFF. The CDR3, as DNA: TGTGCCAGCAGCCAGCGAACGGGACTAGGGTCCTACAATGAGCAGTTCTTC. J is TRBJ2-1 and V is TRBV4-2; 8 nucleotides align to TRBD2. V dropped 3 bases and J dropped 1; count of bases not matched to a gene: 8. This CDR3 comprises 17 residues. From germline, CDR1 is LGHNA and CDR2 YNFKEQ.

This chain uses TRBV10-3 with TRBJ2-3; 12 nucleotides line up with TRBD2. The V and J ends lost 5 bases and 3 bases, in that order; junction bases with no gene match: 3. CDR3 size: 15 residues. Germline V gene data show CDR1 as ENHRY and CDR2 as SYGVKD. The CDR3 DNA reads TGTGCCATCAGTTCACTAGCGGGAGGAACAGATACGCAGTATTTT. It encodes CAISSLAGGTDTQYF.

This clone qualifies as medium-sized. This chain connects TRBV2 to TRBJ1-1; D possibly corresponds to TRBD1 (6 bases). V was trimmed by 10 bases and J by 1 base, leaving 16 bases between them. Germline CDR1 is SNHLY and CDR2 is FYNNEI. This CDR3 comprises 14 residues. The CDR3 DNA sequence: TGTGCCACCTTGTCTGACAGGAGGAACACTGAAGCTTTCTTT. Its translation is CATLSDRRNTEAFF. Variable domain in full (rest from reference TRBV2 and TRBJ1-1): EPEVTQTPSHQVTQMGQEVILRCVPISNHLYFYWYRQILGQKVEFLVSFYNNEISEKSEIFDDQFSVERPDGSNFTLKIRSTKLEDSAMYFCATLSDRRNTEAFFGQGTRLTVV.

The chain carries TRBV19 and TRBJ2-3, with 9 positions matching TRBD2. Germline CDR1 and CDR2: LNHDA and SQIVND (reference sequence). The CDR3 extends over 14 amino acids. Germline trimming cut 7 bases from V and 4 bases from J; bases unmatched to any gene: 6. Here the CDR3 reads CASTKAGGPDTQYF. In nucleotides, the CDR3 is TGTGCCAGTACCAAGGCGGGAGGGCCAGATACGCAGTATTTT.

The chain joins TRBV6-1 to TRBJ2-2, with D maybe TRBD1 (5 bases). From germline, CDR1 is MNHNS and CDR2 SASEGT. The CDR3 has 15 amino acids. With 7 bases removed from V and 1 base from J, the gap between germline ends came to 13 bases. The CDR3 spells CASTRRGQNTGELFF. For the CDR3, the DNA is TGTGCCAGCACCAGAAGGGGTCAGAACACCGGGGAGCTGTTTTTT.

Relative to its sample, this clone is medium-sized. The chain combines TRBV11-2 with TRBJ2-3; 8 bases map to TRBD2. V trimming: 5 bases; J trimming: 2 bases; junction bases outside the gene matches: 9. Germline assignment: CDR1 SGHAT and CDR2 FQNNGV. The CDR3 is made up of 16 amino acids. The CDR3, as DNA: TGTGCCAGCAGCCCCCGAGGACTAGCCTTCACAGATACGCAGTATTTT. It codes for CASSPRGLAFTDTQYF.

V usage is TRBV6-5 and J usage is TRBJ2-3; no clear D gene. Germline V gives CDR1 MNHEY, CDR2 SVGAGI. The CDR3 extends over 12 amino acids. Trimming removed 5 bases from V and 2 bases from J, with 5 bases in between. The chain's CDR3 is CASSGFTDTQYF. CDR3 coding DNA: TGTGCCAGCAGTGGGTTCACAGATACGCAGTATTTT.

The CDR3 DNA reads TGTGCCAGCGGAAATCGGGTCGCCGGGGAGCTGTTTTTT. Translation gives CASGNRVAGELFF. J is TRBJ2-2 and V is TRBV11-3; no definite D call. V shed 8 bases and J shed 6 bases, with 13 bases lying between them. CDR1 and CDR2 (germline): SGHNT, YENEEA. This CDR3 contains 13 residues. The full variable domain, completed using reference TRBV11-3 and TRBJ2-2, is EAGVVQSPRYKIIEKKQPVAFWCNPISGHNTLYWYLQNLGQGPELLIRYENEEAVDDSQLPKDRFSAERLKGVDSTLKIQPAELGDSAVYLCASGNRVAGELFFGEGSRLTVL.

V is TRBV19 and J is TRBJ2-7; 10 nucleotides align to TRBD1. The CDR3 sequence is 15 residues long. CDR1 is LNHDA and CDR2 is SQIVND in the germline V gene (reference sequence). V lost 3 bases and J lost 3; bases outside the gene matches: 5. CDR3 DNA sequence: TGTGCCAGTAGTATGGACAGGGGGACACACTACGAGCAGTACTTC. Protein: CASSMDRGTHYEQYF.

This clone was seen more than once but under ten times. The chain joins TRBV29-1 to TRBJ2-7, with D hard to call. Germline V gene sequence: CDR1 SQVTM, CDR2 ANQGSEA. The CDR3 sequence is 10 residues long. The V gene lost 4 bases and the J gene lost 4 bases, with 5 bases spanning the gap. DNA for the CDR3: TGCAGCGTTGGAGAATACGAGCAGTACTTC. The encoded protein is CSVGEYEQYF.

The chain couples TRBV4-3 to TRBJ1-5; weak D call: TRBD1 (5 bases). The CDR3 loop spans 16 amino acids. Germline lookup yields CDR1 LGHNA and CDR2 YSLEER. The V end was cut by 1 base, the J end by 3 bases, with 13 bases between. The CDR3 region has the DNA TGCGCCAGCAGCCAAGCCTATGGGGGAAACAATCAGCCCCAGCATTTT. Translated: CASSQAYGGNNQPQHF.

By its share, this clone is medium-sized. V is TRBV13 and J is TRBJ1-2, with a possible D match to TRBD1 (5 bases). Per germline, CDR1 PRHDT and CDR2 FYEKMQ (reference sequence). CDR3 length: 14 amino acids. The ends were cut back, 5 bases at V and 7 bases at J, with 17 bases in the middle. CDR3 in DNA: TGTGCCAGCAGCATTGCGGGACCTCTTACTGGCTACACCTTC. It codes for CASSIAGPLTGYTF.

This chain joins TRBV28 and TRBJ2-7, with D uncertain. CDR1 and CDR2 (germline): MDHEN, SYDVKM. Trimming took 5 bases from V and 1 from J, leaving 18 bases between them. This CDR3 is 16 amino acids long. The CDR3 region is CASSPASRMGSYEQYF. The CDR3, as DNA: TGTGCCAGCAGTCCCGCCTCCCGGATGGGTTCCTACGAGCAGTACTTC.